The 9 T cell receptor beta chains given below trace back to one sample, sequenced in a study of blood T cell repertoires in COVID-19. Only in-frame clones appear in the TCRdb table, and some are missing; sequencing was by immunoSEQ multiplex PCR. The sample records under 250,000 clones, around 80% being singletons. The sequenced sample was peripheral blood. The receptors derive from a man aged 50 or older with active or convalescent COVID-19.

Turning to this clone: Other DNA sequences within the sample encode an identical CDR3. J is TRBJ2-5 and V is TRBV2, with TRBD1 matching 7 bases. Germline CDR1 and CDR2: SNHLY and FYNNEI. V lost 5 bases to trimming and J lost 3 bases; unmatched junction nucleotides: 6. This CDR3 has 14 amino acids. CDR3 in amino acids: CASSPQGSEETQYF. The CDR3 coding sequence is TGTGCCAGCAGTCCACAGGGGTCGGAAGAGACCCAGTACTTC.

This clone has just one count. This rearrangement joins TRBV5-1 to TRBJ2-3; 7 bases map to TRBD2. The junction had 8 bases not matched to a gene; V was cut back by 4 bases and J by 0 bases. Germline lookup yields CDR1 SGHRS and CDR2 YFSETQ. The CDR3 covers 16 residues. CDR3 coding DNA: TGCGCCAGCAGCCCCCTCTCTAGCGGAAGCACAGATACGCAGTATTTT. Translating it yields CASSPLSSGSTDTQYF.

The chain combines TRBV24-1 with TRBJ2-1; no clear D gene. Germline loops: CDR1 KGHDR, CDR2 SFDVKD. This CDR3 has 17 residues. Trimming cost V 3 bases and J 6 bases, with 20 bases left between them. The CDR3 region is CATSDSLPYNLRNEQFF. Written as DNA, the CDR3 is TGTGCCACCAGTGATAGCCTGCCTTATAACCTCCGCAATGAGCAGTTCTTC.

The genes are TRBV6-5 and TRBJ1-5; D not resolved. The CDR3 consists of 14 residues. The V end was cut by 0 bases, the J end by 2 bases, with 5 bases between. Looked up from germline, CDR1 is MNHEY and CDR2 is SVGAGI. The CDR3 sequence is CASSYSEGNQPQHF. CDR3 DNA: TGTGCCAGCAGTTACTCGGAGGGCAATCAGCCCCAGCATTTT.

The V call is TRBV3-1 (or the pseudogene TRBV3-2), the J call TRBJ1-6, with 7 nucleotides matching TRBD1. CDR3 size: 14 residues. Germline loops: CDR1 LGHDT, CDR2 YNNKEL (reference sequence). Trimming removed 1 base from V and 8 bases from J; junction bases left unmatched: 2. CDR3 sequence (DNA): TGTGCCAGCAGCCAAGGACAGGGCGATTCACCCCTCCACTTT. Its translation: CASSQGQGDSPLHF.

The chain recombines TRBV7-2 with TRBJ2-7; possible D gene TRBD2, 7 bases. V shed 2 bases and J shed 0 bases, with 20 bases lying between them. Germline values: CDR1 SGHTA, CDR2 FQGNSA. This CDR3 comprises 18 residues. CDR3 sequence (DNA): TGTGCCAGCAGCTTAAGGTTTAGCGGGCGGGACAACTCCTACGAGCAGTACTTC. Translation gives CASSLRFSGRDNSYEQYF.

V and J are TRBV5-1 and TRBJ2-5; 10 bases agree with TRBD1. The CDR3 runs 15 residues. Germline assignment: CDR1 SGHRS and CDR2 YFSETQ. Losses at the gene ends were 4 bases for V and 3 bases for J; bases not matched to a gene: 6. The CDR3 reads CASSPIGTGEETQYF. CDR3 nucleotides: TGCGCCAGCAGCCCGATCGGGACAGGGGAAGAGACCCAGTACTTC.

CDR3 bases: TGCGCCAGCAGCTTTAGCGGGGACTCCTACGAGCAGTACTTC. It codes for CASSFSGDSYEQYF. This chain links TRBV5-1 with TRBJ2-7; 8 bases are a match to TRBD2. Looked up from germline, CDR1 is SGHRS and CDR2 is YFSETQ. The CDR3 is 14 amino acids. The ends lost 2 bases at V and 0 bases at J; junction bases unmatched: 1.

V usage is TRBV28 and J usage is TRBJ1-1; D not resolved. The germline V gene has CDR1 MDHEN and CDR2 SYDVKM. The CDR3 is 14 residues long. Deletions cut 1 base from V and 3 bases from J, with 9 bases between. In DNA, the CDR3 is TGTGCCAGCAGTTTATTCGGCGGCTACACTGAAGCTTTCTTT. It encodes CASSLFGGYTEAFF.